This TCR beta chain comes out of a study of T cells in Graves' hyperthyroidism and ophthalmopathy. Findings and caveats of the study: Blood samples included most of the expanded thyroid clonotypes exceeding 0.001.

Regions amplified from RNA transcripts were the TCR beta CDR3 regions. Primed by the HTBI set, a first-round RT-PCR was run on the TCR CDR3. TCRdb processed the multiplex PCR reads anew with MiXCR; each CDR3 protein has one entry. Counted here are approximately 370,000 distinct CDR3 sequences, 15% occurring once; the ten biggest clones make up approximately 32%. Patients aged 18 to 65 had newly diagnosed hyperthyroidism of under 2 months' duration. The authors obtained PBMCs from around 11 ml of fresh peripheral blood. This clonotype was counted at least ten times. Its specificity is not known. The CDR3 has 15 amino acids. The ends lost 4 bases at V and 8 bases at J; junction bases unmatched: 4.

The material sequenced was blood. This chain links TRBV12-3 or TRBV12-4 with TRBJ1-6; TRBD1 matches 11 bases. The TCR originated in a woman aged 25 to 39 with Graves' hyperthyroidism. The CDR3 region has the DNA TGTGCCAGCAGTTGGACAGGGGGCGGTCATTCACCCCTCCACTTT. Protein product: CASSWTGGGHSPLHF.